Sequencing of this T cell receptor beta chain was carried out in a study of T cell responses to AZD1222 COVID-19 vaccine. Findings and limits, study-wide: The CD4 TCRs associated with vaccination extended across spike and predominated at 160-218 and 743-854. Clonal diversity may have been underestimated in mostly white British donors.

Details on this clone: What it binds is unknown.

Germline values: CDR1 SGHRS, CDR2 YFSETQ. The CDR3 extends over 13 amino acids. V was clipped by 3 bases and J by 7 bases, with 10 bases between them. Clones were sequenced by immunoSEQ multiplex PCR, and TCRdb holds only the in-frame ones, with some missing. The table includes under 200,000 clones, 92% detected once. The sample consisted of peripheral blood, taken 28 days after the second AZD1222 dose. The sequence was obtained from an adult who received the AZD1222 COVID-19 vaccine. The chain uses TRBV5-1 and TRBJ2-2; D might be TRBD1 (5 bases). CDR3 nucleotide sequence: TGCGCCAGCAGCTCCCAGGGTATCGGGGAGCTGTTTTTT. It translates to CASSSQGIGELFF.